These 30 T cell receptor beta chains share one sample of origin, sequenced in a study of cytomegalovirus exposure and HLA in healthy donors listed by TCRdb under 2017. The receptor library was made with the immunoSEQ multiplex PCR assay. The multiplex PCR relied on a mix of 60 forward primers for TCR Vbeta segments and 13 reverse primers for TCR Jbeta segments. Drawn from immuneACCESS, this table holds only the in-frame rearrangements with V and J called that TCRdb kept. Clones are partly lost; checked studies trace under half to an unresolved V gene and leave the rest unexplained. Counted in this sample were some 190,000 clones; roughly 77% of them appeared once. In total, the top ten clones hold about 2.5% of the sample. Sequenced material: PBMCs. All receptors come from a woman aged 30 to 39 in good health and CMV-seropositive.

The chain is built from TRBV7-9 and TRBJ2-5; TRBD1 might be the D (6 bases). The J call is uncertain, as TRBJ2-7 better fits the DNA end. Germline assignment: CDR1 SEHNR and CDR2 FQNEAQ (reference sequence). The CDR3 is 14 residues long. The CDR3 region is CASSPDRPPYEQYF. The CDR3 coding sequence is TGTGCCAGCAGCCCTGACAGGCCACCCTACGAGCAGTACTTC.

This clone was seen a handful of times. CDR3 loop: CASSGGTGNLAKNIQYF. DNA for the CDR3: TGCGCCAGCAGCGGCGGGACAGGGAATTTGGCCAAAAACATTCAGTACTTC. This chain links TRBV5-1 with TRBJ2-4; TRBD1 aligns across 9 bases. The CDR3 runs 17 residues. Germline CDR1 reads SGHRS; CDR2 reads YFSETQ. J gave up 1 base and V 4 bases, and 9 bases lay outside the gene matches.

V gene TRBV7-6 combines with J gene TRBJ2-1; 14 bases are a match to TRBD2. Germline V lookup: CDR1 SGHVS, CDR2 FNYEAQ. With 5 bases clipped from V and 10 bases from J, the junction kept 13 bases outside the gene matches. CDR3 length: 17 residues. The CDR3 region has the DNA TGTGCCAGCAGCCCGTCACCGACTAGCGGGGGGGCACGGGAGCAGTTCTTC. Amino acids: CASSPSPTSGGAREQFF.

This clone was recorded a few times. As DNA, the CDR3 is TGTGCCAGCAGCCTAGCTCCGGGACAGGGAACCTACGAGCAGTACTTC. Its translation is CASSLAPGQGTYEQYF. The J gene is TRBJ2-7, the V gene TRBV4-2; 9 positions agree with TRBD1. Germline CDR1 is LGHNA and CDR2 is YNFKEQ. V dropped 4 bases and J dropped 2; count of bases not matched to a gene: 9. This CDR3 region has 16 residues.

This clone appeared a few times. V gene TRBV7-2 combines with J gene TRBJ1-6; 9 bases match TRBD1. CDR3 size: 15 residues. In germline, CDR1 is SGHTA, CDR2 FQGNSA. V shed 1 base, J shed 9 bases, and the junction held 4 bases outside the gene matches. In nucleotides, the CDR3 is TGTGCCAGCAGCTTAGAGGGACAGGGACCTTCACCCCTCCACTTT. Protein product: CASSLEGQGPSPLHF.

In DNA form, the CDR3 reads TGTGCCAGCAGTTACACGGACGGGGGCTACGAGCAGTACTTC. It is translated as CASSYTDGGYEQYF. The J gene is TRBJ2-7, the V gene TRBV6-6, with a possible D match to TRBD2 (6 bases). Trimming left V 2 bases short and J 3 bases short, with 11 bases between. There are 14 residues in the CDR3. Germline V gives CDR1 MNHNY, CDR2 SVGAGI (reference sequence).

This clone was picked up a small number of times. This chain joins TRBV16 and TRBJ1-3; 7 bases are shared with TRBD1. V was clipped by 7 bases and J by 0 bases; unmatched bases: 3. This CDR3 contains 14 residues. CDR1 is KGHSY and CDR2 is FQNENV in the germline V gene. The CDR3 bases are TGTGCCAGCACGGGACAGAACTCTGGAAACACCATATATTTT. Translated, it gives CASTGQNSGNTIYF.

The CDR3 loop reads CASSVRGGQNTEAFF. CDR3 nucleotide sequence: TGTGCCAGCAGCGTCCGGGGAGGGCAGAACACTGAAGCTTTCTTT. The rearrangement uses TRBV5-5 and TRBJ1-1; no firm D call. In germline, CDR1 is SGHKS, CDR2 YYEKEE (reference sequence). The CDR3 has 15 residues. Trimming pared 4 bases from V and 1 base from J, leaving 14 bases between. Supplemented by reference TRBV5-5 and TRBJ1-1, the full variable domain reads DAGVTQSPTHLIKTRGQQVTLRCSPISGHKSVSWYQQVLGQGPQFIFQYYEKEERGRGNFPDRFSARQFPNYSSELNVNALLLGDSALYLCASSVRGGQNTEAFFGQGTRLTVV.

The rearrangement uses TRBV9 and TRBJ1-4; D remains unclear. Trimming pared 3 bases from V and 10 bases from J, leaving 16 bases between. Germline values: CDR1 SGDLS, CDR2 YYNGEE. The CDR3 contains 14 residues. In DNA form, the CDR3 reads TGTGCCAGCAGCGCCTCGGCCGGGGATCGAAAACTGTTTTTT. The encoded protein is CASSASAGDRKLFF.

The rearrangement links TRBV25-1 to TRBJ1-4; D gene uncertain. V was cut by 4 bases and J by 11 bases, with 14 bases left in between. Germline CDR1 MGHDK, CDR2 SYGVNS. The CDR3 is 13 residues long. The chain's CDR3 is CASSGLEGRKLFF. The CDR3 DNA reads TGTGCCAGCAGTGGCCTCGAGGGTCGGAAACTGTTTTTT.

The chain couples TRBV13 to TRBJ2-2; 11 bases are shared with TRBD1. Trimming at V came to 5 bases and at J to 4 bases, leaving 9 bases not matched to a gene. Germline CDR1 is PRHDT and CDR2 is FYEKMQ (reference sequence). CDR3 length: 17 residues. CDR3 sequence: CASSTRKDRGPTGELFF. The CDR3 nucleotides are TGTGCCAGCAGCACACGAAAGGACAGGGGGCCCACCGGGGAGCTGTTTTTT.

The chain joins TRBV7-8 to TRBJ2-5; the match to TRBD2 covers 10 bases. Looked up from germline, CDR1 is SGHVS and CDR2 is FQNEAQ. This CDR3 region has 17 residues. Unmatched junction bases numbered 8, after V lost 0 bases and J lost 4 bases. The CDR3 here is CASSLALASGGPETQYF. The DNA for the CDR3 is TGTGCCAGCAGCTTAGCTTTGGCTAGCGGGGGACCAGAGACCCAGTACTTC.

The chain recombines TRBV23-1 with TRBJ2-7; 8 bases line up with TRBD1. TRBV23-1 is an open reading frame whose function is uncertain. The junction had 18 bases not matched to a gene; V was cut back by 7 bases and J by 4 bases. There are 17 residues in the CDR3. CDR3 loop: CASILAPRQGLRYEQYF. In DNA, the CDR3 is TGCGCCAGCATACTCGCCCCACGACAGGGGCTGAGGTACGAGCAGTACTTC.

This clone was detected only once. Other DNA sequences in this sample translate to the same CDR3. The chain combines TRBV29-1 with TRBJ1-2; 7 positions agree with TRBD1. The CDR3 extends over 13 amino acids. V shed 5 bases, J shed 8 bases, and the junction held 11 bases outside the gene matches. Germline V gene sequence: CDR1 SQVTM, CDR2 ANQGSEA. CDR3 amino acids: CSVPQQGLDGYTF. The CDR3 DNA reads TGCAGCGTTCCCCAACAGGGGTTAGACGGCTACACCTTC.

The chain recombines TRBV7-3 with TRBJ2-7, with 9 bases that match TRBD1. The CDR3 has 15 residues. Germline CDR1 reads SGHTA; CDR2 reads FQGTGA. The V gene end was trimmed by 5 bases and the J gene end by 6 bases; junction bases not matched to a gene: 11. CDR3 residues: CASSPTGGPRREQYF. For the CDR3, the DNA is TGTGCCAGCAGCCCCACAGGGGGCCCTCGGCGCGAGCAGTACTTC.

This chain uses TRBV5-1 with TRBJ2-7; possibly TRBD2 for D (6 bases). This CDR3 is built from 13 residues. Trimming took off 5 bases at V and 7 bases at J, with 16 bases between the two ends. The V gene's germline CDR1 is SGHRS and CDR2 YFSETQ. CDR3 loop: CASREIAVGEQYF. DNA of the CDR3: TGCGCCAGCAGAGAAATAGCGGTGGGGGAGCAGTACTTC.

The chain joins TRBV5-6 to TRBJ1-6; D ambiguous. Trimming shortened V by 3 bases and J by 5 bases, and 15 bases separated the two germline ends. This CDR3 comprises 16 residues. Germline lookup yields CDR1 SGHDT and CDR2 YYEEEE. CDR3 sequence (DNA): TGTGCCAGCAGCTCTCCGGACTGGTACAATAATTCACCCCTCCACTTT. Protein sequence: CASSSPDWYNNSPLHF.

The rearrangement joins TRBV9 to TRBJ2-1, with 12 bases matching TRBD2. This CDR3 has 17 residues. Per germline, CDR1 SGDLS and CDR2 YYNGEE. After removal of 4 bases from V and 5 bases from J, the junction contained 10 bases not matched to a gene. The CDR3 spells CASSSRTSGVPHNEQFF. The CDR3 nucleotides read TGTGCCAGCAGCTCCCGGACTAGCGGGGTCCCGCACAATGAGCAGTTCTTC.

CDR3 region: CASSPLGSGETQYF. Written as DNA, the CDR3 is TGTGCCAGTAGTCCTCTCGGGTCCGGGGAGACCCAGTACTTC. This sequence joins TRBV19 and TRBJ2-5; no clear D gene. Trimming took off 5 bases at V and 5 bases at J, with 15 bases between the two ends. This CDR3 has 14 residues. CDR1 and CDR2 from the germline V gene are LNHDA and SQIVND (reference sequence).

The chain links TRBV5-6 to TRBJ2-2; 14 bases match TRBD2. Germline V gene sequence: CDR1 SGHDT, CDR2 YYEEEE. The CDR3 consists of 16 residues. Unmatched junction bases numbered 1, after V lost 0 bases and J lost 6 bases. The CDR3 loop is CASSLGTSGGPGELFF. In DNA form, the CDR3 reads TGTGCCAGCAGCTTGGGGACTAGCGGGGGGCCCGGGGAGCTGTTTTTT.

The chain couples TRBV2 to TRBJ2-5; TRBD2 might be the D (6 bases). Germline CDR1 and CDR2: SNHLY and FYNNEI. The CDR3 length is 15 residues. Trimming left V 0 bases short and J 7 bases short, with 15 bases between. The CDR3 nucleotides are TGTGCCAGCAGTGAAGCACTCGGGAGCCCGGCGACCCAGTACTTC. Translated, it gives CASSEALGSPATQYF.

The chain links TRBV7-9 to TRBJ1-6; D is possibly TRBD1 (6 bases). Per the germline V gene, CDR1 is SEHNR and CDR2 is FQNEAQ (reference sequence). V dropped 5 bases and J dropped 5 bases, with 19 bases sitting between them. The CDR3 consists of 17 residues. The CDR3 here is CASSPTLQGIHNSPLHF. The CDR3 bases are TGTGCCAGCAGCCCGACCCTACAGGGAATCCATAATTCACCCCTCCACTTT.

The chain combines TRBV4-3 with TRBJ2-1, with D hard to call. The germline CDR1 and CDR2 sequences are LGHNA and YSLEER. V shed 3 bases and J shed 0 bases, with 9 bases lying between them. This CDR3 has 15 amino acids. This CDR3 is CASSQNPSSYNEQFF. The CDR3 nucleotides read TGCGCCAGCAGCCAGAACCCGAGCTCCTACAATGAGCAGTTCTTC.

This sequence joins TRBV30 and TRBJ1-4; a weak D match, TRBD1 (6 bases). CDR1 is GTSNPN, CDR2 SVGIG, per germline (reference sequence). The length of the CDR3 is 12 residues. V was trimmed by 0 bases and J by 8 bases, leaving 7 bases between them. The CDR3 sequence: CAWSVGTEKLFF. The CDR3 DNA reads as TGTGCCTGGAGTGTTGGGACAGAAAAACTGTTTTTT. Based on the CDR3 plus reference TRBV30 and TRBJ1-4, the full variable domain is SQTIHQWPATLVQPVGSPLSLECTVEGTSNPNLYWYRQAAGRGLQLLFYSVGIGQISSEVPQNLSASRPQDRQFILSSKKLLLSDSGFYLCAWSVGTEKLFFGSGTQLSVL.

The chain couples TRBV9 to TRBJ1-2; TRBD1 is a possible D gene (5 bases). From germline, CDR1 is SGDLS and CDR2 YYNGEE. The ends were cut back, 3 bases at V and 2 bases at J, with 17 bases in the middle. The length of the CDR3 is 16 residues. The CDR3 region has the DNA TGTGCCAGCAGCGCCAACTGGCGCGCAGGGAACTATGGCTACACCTTC. Translating it yields CASSANWRAGNYGYTF.

This clone was counted a few times. At one of its ends the junction is not consistent with the germline gene, which may arise from a read error. The DNA for the CDR3 is TGTGCCAGCAGTTACAGGGGCACAACTAATGAAAAACTGTTTTTT. As protein: CASSYRGTTNEKLFF. The chain carries TRBV10-3 and TRBJ1-4, with 7 nucleotides matching TRBD1. This CDR3 contains 15 residues. Per the germline V gene, CDR1 is ENHRY and CDR2 is SYGVKD.

The chain carries TRBV2 and TRBJ1-4; D is perhaps TRBD1 (5 bases). The V gene's germline CDR1 is SNHLY and CDR2 FYNNEI. The CDR3 sequence is 15 residues long. V was clipped by 4 bases and J by 0 bases, with 9 bases between them. CDR3 protein: CASSAQGATNEKLFF. The CDR3 DNA is TGTGCCAGCAGTGCTCAGGGTGCAACTAATGAAAAACTGTTTTTT.

This chain joins TRBV7-6 and TRBJ2-1; TRBD2 aligns across 11 bases. Germline lookup yields CDR1 SGHVS and CDR2 FNYEAQ. This CDR3 has 17 amino acids. V lost 5 bases to trimming and J lost 6 bases; unmatched junction nucleotides: 12. CDR3 residues: CASSTRPGLAAVNEQFF. In DNA, the CDR3 is TGTGCCAGCAGCACCCGTCCGGGACTAGCGGCAGTCAATGAGCAGTTCTTC.

The chain carries TRBV4-3 and TRBJ2-2; tentatively, D is TRBD1 (6 bases). V gave up 4 bases and J gave up 2 bases, with 11 bases separating them. The CDR3 spans 15 residues. CDR1 and CDR2 from the germline V gene are LGHNA and YSLEER. The CDR3 coding sequence is TGCGCCAGCAGCCTCGGGACAAGTAACACCGGGGAGCTGTTTTTT. It is translated as CASSLGTSNTGELFF.

CDR3 bases: TGTGCCAGCTCACCGATCTCCAGGACAGGGGTTACTTATGGCTACACCTTC. It is translated as CASSPISRTGVTYGYTF. The chain joins TRBV18 to TRBJ1-2; 9 bases line up with TRBD1. This CDR3 is built from 17 residues. Per germline, CDR1 KGHSH and CDR2 LQKENI. V shed 3 bases, J shed 5 bases, and the junction held 13 bases outside the gene matches.